This T cell receptor (beta chain) originates from a study of blood T cell repertoires in COVID-19. The overall study: Acute and convalescent COVID-19 specimens originated in the United States, Italy and Spain. From T cells, B-cell-depleted T cells, or PBMCs came the material, which was cDNA or gDNA.

CDR3 length: 11 amino acids. The germline gives CDR1 DFQATT, CDR2 SNEGSKA (reference sequence). Trimming removed 1 base at V and 4 bases at J, with 4 bases between. In the original workflow: Reference gene primers were amplified, and this amplification served to estimate nucleated cell counts. The repertoire was sequenced with immunoSEQ multiplex PCR; TCRdb's copy has only in-frame clones and lacks some. V and J calls and clone size are as listed in that table; D and trimming were resolved from the DNA. This table has tens of thousands of clones, 75% to 90% appearing once. Sequenced material: peripheral blood. The chain recombines TRBV20-1 with TRBJ1-2; D uncertain. The TCR was taken from a man aged 45 to 65 with acute or convalescent COVID-19. The CDR3 DNA reads as TGCAGTGCTAGAGTCGGCTATGGCTACACCTTC. Encoded protein: CSARVGYGYTF.